Below, 14 T cell receptor beta chains from the same sample are listed, as sequenced in a study of T cells in Graves' hyperthyroidism and ophthalmopathy. Template material for amplifying TCR beta CDR3 regions consisted of RNA transcripts. First-round RT-PCR of the TCR CDR3 relied on the HTBI primer set. TCRdb redid the calling of the multiplex PCR reads with MiXCR, one entry per CDR3 protein. Of 550,000 to 700,000 distinct CDR3 sequences listed, 14% to 15% are singletons. What was sequenced was blood. The receptors derive from a woman in her thirties or forties with Graves' ophthalmopathy.

V is TRBV6-2 or TRBV6-3 and J is TRBJ1-5; D gene unclear. This CDR3 is built from 15 residues. Germline V gene data show CDR1 as MNHEY and CDR2 as SVGEGT. V was clipped by 5 bases and J by 2 bases, with 13 bases between them. The CDR3 sequence: CASSTRVGGNQPQHF. The CDR3 bases are TGTGCCAGCAGTACCCGGGTAGGCGGCAATCAGCCCCAGCATTTT.

This clonotype was observed many times. The gene calls are TRBV12-3 or TRBV12-4 and TRBJ1-1, with D unresolved. The CDR3 is made up of 13 amino acids. V was trimmed by 2 bases and J by 1 base, leaving 5 bases between them. Here the CDR3 DNA reads TGTGCCAGCAGTTTACGGACGAACACTGAAGCTTTCTTT. As protein: CASSLRTNTEAFF.

The V and J genes are TRBV28 and TRBJ1-2; 7 nucleotides align to TRBD1. The CDR3 totals 14 residues. Germline V gene data show CDR1 as MDHEN and CDR2 as SYDVKM. The V segment lost 5 bases and the J segment 2 bases; nucleotides outside the gene matches: 5. The CDR3 is CASSHRQGNYGYTF. The CDR3 DNA sequence: TGTGCCAGCAGTCACAGACAGGGAAACTATGGCTACACCTTC.

This clonotype was detected ten times or more. The V and J genes are TRBV18 and TRBJ2-5; TRBD2 is a possible D gene (6 bases). Looked up from germline, CDR1 is KGHSH and CDR2 is LQKENI. The CDR3 is 14 residues long. Trimming took off 1 base at V and 4 bases at J, with 10 bases between the two ends. CDR3 in DNA: TGTGCCAGCTCACCACGGGGGGTGCGAGAGACCCAGTACTTC. Its translation: CASSPRGVRETQYF. Supplemented by reference TRBV18 and TRBJ2-5, the full variable domain reads NAGVMQNPRHLVRRRGQEARLRCSPMKGHSHVYWYRQLPEEGLKFMVYLQKENIIDESGMPKERFSAEFPKEGPSILRIQQVVRGDSAAYFCASSPRGVRETQYFGPGTRLLVL.

This clonotype showed up many times. The chain joins TRBV29-1 to TRBJ1-2, with unresolved D. Per the germline V gene, CDR1 is SQVTM and CDR2 is ANQGSEA. Trimming pared 4 bases from V and 4 bases from J, leaving 10 bases between. The CDR3 extends over 12 amino acids. The CDR3 is CSVAFDAYGYTF. The CDR3, as DNA: TGCAGCGTTGCTTTCGACGCCTATGGCTACACCTTC.

This clonotype has at least ten counts. This sequence may be a read error, since a much larger clone differs from it by one base. The CDR3 is CASSGGRTNTEALF. DNA for the CDR3: TGTGCCAGCAGTGGGGGGAGGACGAACACTGAAGCTCTCTTT. The chain carries TRBV6-1 and TRBJ1-1; maybe TRBD1 (5 bases). This CDR3 is built from 14 residues. Germline CDR1 reads MNHNS; CDR2 reads SASEGT.

For the CDR3, the DNA is TGCGCCAGCAGTGACAACCCGACTAGCGGGAGCTACGAGCAGTACTTC. Amino acids: CASSDNPTSGSYEQYF. The J gene is TRBJ2-7, the V gene TRBV4-1; 12 bases agree with TRBD2. Germline values: CDR1 MGHRA, CDR2 YSYEKL. With 6 bases clipped from V and 3 bases from J, the junction kept 9 bases outside the gene matches. The CDR3 has 16 amino acids.

The V call is TRBV20-1, the J call TRBJ1-2; D gene ambiguous. CDR3 length: 15 amino acids. V was pared by 0 bases and J by 0 bases, with 11 bases between. Germline-derived CDR1 and CDR2 are DFQATT and SNEGSKA (reference sequence). CDR3: CSARDSSGTNYGYTF. DNA of the CDR3: TGCAGTGCTAGAGACTCGTCGGGCACTAACTATGGCTACACCTTC.

This clonotype was seen ten or more times. The chain links TRBV19 to TRBJ2-2; 9 bases agree with TRBD2. V lost 7 bases, J lost 5 bases, and 11 bases stayed unmatched. This CDR3 contains 16 residues. In germline, CDR1 is LNHDA, CDR2 SQIVND (reference sequence). CDR3 coding DNA: TGTGCCAGTACGGGCGGGAGGGCCTCTTTTACCGGGGAGCTGTTTTTT. Amino acids: CASTGGRASFTGELFF.

The V and J genes are TRBV19 and TRBJ1-1, with D hard to call. The CDR3 contains 13 residues. The germline V gene encodes CDR1 LNHDA and CDR2 SQIVND (reference sequence). V shed 1 base and J shed 7 bases, with 10 bases lying between them. The CDR3 loop is CASSIAGIYEAFF. CDR3 in DNA: TGTGCCAGTAGTATAGCGGGCATATATGAAGCTTTCTTT.

This clonotype was counted ten times or more. The V gene is TRBV15, the J gene TRBJ2-7; maybe TRBD2 (6 bases). Trimming stripped 1 base from V and 3 bases from J, with 10 bases between. The CDR3 sequence is 14 residues long. The germline gives CDR1 LNHNV, CDR2 YYDKDF (reference sequence). The CDR3 region has the DNA TGTGCCACCAGCAGAGGACTAGAAAGCTACGAGCAGTACTTC. Amino acids: CATSRGLESYEQYF.

This clonotype was picked up many times. The chain recombines TRBV28 with TRBJ2-2; D is uncertain. Germline CDR1 reads MDHEN; CDR2 reads SYDVKM. This CDR3 comprises 12 residues. V was cut by 7 bases and J by 9 bases, with 12 bases left in between. In DNA form, the CDR3 reads TGTGCCAGCACCACACCACCCAGGGAGCTGTTTTTT. This codes for CASTTPPRELFF.

This clonotype was counted at least ten times. The junction differs from germline at one of its ends, possibly a read error. Here the CDR3 DNA reads TGTGCCAGCAGCCCCGGGACACTCCAAGAGACCCAGTACTTC. Translated: CASSPGTLQETQYF. This chain uses TRBV5-1 with TRBJ2-5; a possible D gene is TRBD1 (6 bases). CDR3 length equals 14 residues. CDR1 and CDR2 from the germline V gene are SGHRS and YFSETQ.

This clonotype has at least ten counts. CDR3 sequence: CASSYSVVRPYEQYF. The CDR3 bases are TGTGCCAGCAGTTACTCGGTTGTAAGGCCCTACGAGCAGTACTTC. This chain links TRBV6-2 or TRBV6-3 with TRBJ2-7; D unresolved. Germline V gives CDR1 MNHEY, CDR2 SVGEGT. The CDR3 is 15 amino acids. V lost 0 bases and J 2 bases, leaving 11 bases between the germline ends.